This is a list of T cell receptor beta chains from one sample in a study of shared clonotypes between healthy human individuals. The protocol was immunoSEQ multiplex PCR, while the TCRdb copy is restricted to in-frame clones and leaves out a portion. The table includes roughly 170,000 clones, approximately 70% detected once. The specimen sequenced was memory CD4+ T cells sorted from blood. The origin of the receptors is a young man in good health. CDR3s include the opening cysteine and the closing phenylalanine or tryptophan. The order of the fields is V gene, CDR3 protein.

TRBV7-3 | CASSFTGLAEADTQYF
TRBV2 | CASSEGTGPYGELFF
TRBV5-1 | CASSPRGESDTQYF
TRBV5-1 | CASAGGGPTASNEKLFF
TRBV5-1 | CASSLVGTGANVLTF
TRBV5-1 | CASYYGGEAFF
TRBV5-1 | CASSFGLAGVNEQFF
TRBV7-3 | CASSLTSGTTDTQYF
TRBV4-2 | CASSLGTSQDYEQYF
TRBV7-2 | CASSLLGGIEKLFF
TRBV20-1 | CSASTKDTQYF
TRBV19 | CASTDSSDYGYTF
TRBV5-1 | CASSSGKGYEQYF
TRBV5-1 | CASSATGTGFNGYTF
TRBV30 | CAWSANIAGGYGYTF
TRBV7-6 | CASSLLNNPNHNEQFF
TRBV6-1 | CASSQTGYYGYTF
TRBV2 | CASTRRGETEAFF
TRBV9 | CASSVVGDTSYEQYF
TRBV4-1 | CASSLRGQGRTEAFF
TRBV4-1 | CASSLGGARNNYGYTF
TRBV19 | CASTGTSGQPQHF
TRBV6-1 | CASSPSDGMGYTF
TRBV5-5 | CASSLALTTSSSTDTQYF
TRBV19 | CASSGRTPSSYNEQFF
TRBV19 | CASGGGSGRWHEQFF
TRBV11-2 | CASSYRVDYEQYF
TRBV7-3 | CASSFGSRTGELFF
TRBV5-1 | CASSSPQGTYSGANVLTF
TRBV4-3 | CASSLGTGNEKLFF
TRBV6-6 | CASNPTHGSRETQYF
TRBV29-1 | CSSSPAGEAQYF
TRBV29-1 | CSVTQGMSTEAFF
TRBV30 | CAWSVPGPSTDTQYF
TRBV29-1 | CSVRDYGELFF
TRBV6-5 | CASSRQGMAGNTIYF
TRBV10-1 | CASSEAGDTQYF
TRBV7-7 | CASSLGQGSYNEQFF
TRBV10-3 | CAISAPQGGNQETQYF
TRBV6-5 | CASSLGLAGNYEQYF
TRBV18 | CASSPPSGGSGGADTQYF
TRBV29-1 | CSDLDLLTGTGHGYTF
TRBV6-5 | CASSGLAGGHEQYF
TRBV12-2 | CASGASGANVLTF
TRBV7-9 | CASSFTTGNEQYF
TRBV6-6 | CASGQGRNNEQFF